The sequence of this TCR beta chain was determined in a study of esophageal squamous cell carcinoma tumors listed by TCRdb under 2021. In terms of the full investigation: Using principal component analysis combined with K-means clustering of immunohistochemical values for T-cell and checkpoint markers, the researchers divided patients into immuno relation high and low groups. Across the roughly 9 cases, around 1,600,000 TCRalpha and fewer than 1.3 million TCRbeta total reads were obtained, of which roughly 32,000 and 35,000 were unique. TCR sequencing was performed on ten or so patients, consisting of five randomly selected high immuno relation cases and five background-matched low immuno relation cases. In Japan, approximately 52 patients with esophageal squamous cell carcinoma who were treated surgically made up the wider cohort, which included some 20 high and about 32 low immuno relation cases. The goal of the study was to evaluate both the diversity of the TCR repertoire and the shared TCR repertoires of T cells inside the tumor environment of esophageal squamous cell carcinoma.

Library preparation used 5' RACE. PCR with KAPA HiFi used TCRalpha or TCRbeta constant-region primers plus a P20EA primer, followed by nested second PCR with CA2 or CB2. Amplification of TCR genes was performed by unbiased adaptor ligation RT-PCR, in which reverse transcription was carried out with Superscript III and a polyT18-containing BSL-18E primer. Following second-strand synthesis and blunting, the P10EA/P20EA adaptor was ligated to the 5' end of the cDNA, and NotI digestion was then performed. For both the first and second PCRs, 20 cycles of 98 degrees C for 20 s, 65 degrees C for 30 s and 72 degrees C for 1 min were run. Amplicons were indexed with the Nextera XT Index kit v2 Set A, pooled equimolarly and quantified on a Qubit 2.0 Fluorometer. For sequencing, the Illumina MiSeq platform generated 2x300 bp paired-end reads. Per the original workflow: Repertoire Genesis software ver.1.0 assigned each read to V and J genes according to the highest identity with IMGT reference sequences. CDR3 was defined as the region from Cys104 to Phe118 plus Gly119 and was translated, and unique sequence reads were defined as those with distinct V, J and CDR3 amino acids. A shared V|J combination was chosen only when it reached significance in both a Fisher's exact test in edgeR and a Mann Whitney U test. Repertoire dissimilarity index was computed with the R rdi package after removing singletons and bootstrapping 500 repertoire combinations. Clones were called with MiXCR by TCRdb after fastp trimmed the public reads at Q25, and only in-frame beta chains were retained. Rows are unified per CDR3 protein, each entry keeping the most common DNA and genes. TCRdb, not the authors, supplied the V and J calls. The sample table lists a few thousand distinct CDR3 sequences, around a fifth of them with a count of one. The ten largest make up 31% of the sample.

What the authors observed across the whole study: Because TCRalpha and TCRbeta chains were sequenced separately, chain pairing and the antigens recognized remained unknown. Around 29 TRAV|TRAJ and 23 TRBV|TRBJ combinations appeared shared among high immuno relation cases, including TRAV13-1|TRAJ22 and TRBV7-9|TRBJ2-7. TCR repertoire analysis included only a few cases, and CDR3 clonotype-level investigation was not performed. A single dominant TCRalpha VJ recombination with apparently reduced TCRalpha diversity was observed in three of the 10 cases. Because TCRalphabeta repertoire variation was large, shared V|J recombination candidates may have been selected by chance. The high and low immuno relation groups did not differ in total TCR repertoire counts, but the high immuno relation group had more significant repertoire counts.

This clonotype is considered medium-sized (0.01 to 0.1%). It lacks a known antigen. No base-level quality is on record; no much larger clone is a single base apart. Anyone who had received neoadjuvant chemotherapy or who was missing clinical information was not enrolled. All of the TCR-sequenced cases shown were male, and each had a subtotal esophagectomy with 2- or 3-field lymphadenectomy. RNA was extracted from bulk tumor tissue sections with a Qiagen AllPrep kit, without T-cell sorting. Until RNA extraction, small sections of surgically resected tumor tissue were kept in RNAlater reagent at -80 degrees C. There are 15 amino acids in the CDR3, from cysteine to phenylalanine inclusive. Only CDR3 DNA is held: 45 bases, read in frame from base 1. V loses 6 bases of germline sequence and J loses 5 bases, and the interval between the two ends is 16 bases. CDR1 and CDR2 were assigned from the germline V gene as SGHVS and FQNEAQ.

This sequence originates from a man aged 50 or older with esophageal squamous cell carcinoma. The sample was tumor tissue. This sequence uses TRBV7-8 and TRBJ2-2; TRBD2 could be the D gene, as 5 bases match. At the DNA level, the sequence is TGTGCCAGCAGAGAGAGTCGGGGTAATACCGGGGAGCTGTTTTTT. Translated, this gives CASRESRGNTGELFF.